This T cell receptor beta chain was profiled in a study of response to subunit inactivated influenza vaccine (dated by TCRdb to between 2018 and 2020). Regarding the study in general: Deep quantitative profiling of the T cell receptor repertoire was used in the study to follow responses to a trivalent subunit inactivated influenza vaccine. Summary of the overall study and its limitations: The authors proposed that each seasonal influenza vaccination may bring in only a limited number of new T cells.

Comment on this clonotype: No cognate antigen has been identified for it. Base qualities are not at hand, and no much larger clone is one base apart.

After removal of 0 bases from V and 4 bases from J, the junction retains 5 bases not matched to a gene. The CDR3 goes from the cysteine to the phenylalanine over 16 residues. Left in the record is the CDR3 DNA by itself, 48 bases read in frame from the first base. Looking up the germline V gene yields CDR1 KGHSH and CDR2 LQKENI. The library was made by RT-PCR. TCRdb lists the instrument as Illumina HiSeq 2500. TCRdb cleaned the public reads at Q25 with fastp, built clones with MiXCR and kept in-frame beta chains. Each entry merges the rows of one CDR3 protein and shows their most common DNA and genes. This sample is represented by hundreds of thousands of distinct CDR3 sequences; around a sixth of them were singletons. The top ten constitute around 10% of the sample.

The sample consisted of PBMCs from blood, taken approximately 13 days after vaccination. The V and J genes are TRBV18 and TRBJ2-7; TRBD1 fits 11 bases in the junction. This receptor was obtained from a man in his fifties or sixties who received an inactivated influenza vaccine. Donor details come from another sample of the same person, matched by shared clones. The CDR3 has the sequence CASSPPADRGLYEQYF. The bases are TGTGCCAGCTCACCACCGGCGGACAGGGGGCTGTACGAGCAGTACTTC.